What follows are 11 T cell receptor beta chains derived from one specimen sequenced in a study of T cells in narcolepsy. Sequenced by immunoSEQ multiplex PCR; TCRdb stores in-frame clones only, minus some. Here the sample spans about 34,000 clones, around 86% being singletons. Specimen: CD45RA- memory CD4+ T cells from PBMCs. Receptor source: a human donor with narcolepsy.

In DNA, the CDR3 is TGTGCCAGCACTCGGGGGGGAGAGCAGTACTTC. Translated: CASTRGGEQYF. The gene calls are TRBV2 and TRBJ2-5; 8 bases fit TRBD2. The ends lost 7 bases at V and 11 bases at J; junction bases unmatched: 6. Germline lookup yields CDR1 SNHLY and CDR2 FYNNEI. The CDR3 extends over 11 amino acids.

The rearrangement links TRBV30 to TRBJ2-3; the D gene could be TRBD1 or TRBD2 (5 bases each). There are 13 residues in the CDR3. In germline, CDR1 is GTSNPN, CDR2 SVGIG (reference sequence). The V end lost 1 base, the J end lost 6 bases, and 11 bases lay between the germline ends. This CDR3 reads CAWSGSRGDTQYF. The CDR3, as DNA: TGTGCCTGGAGTGGATCGAGGGGTGATACGCAGTATTTT.

This sequence joins TRBV30 and TRBJ2-5, with 7 positions matching TRBD2. Germline lookup yields CDR1 GTSNPN and CDR2 SVGIG (reference sequence). V trimming: 5 bases; J trimming: 1 base; junction bases outside the gene matches: 7. The CDR3 loop spans 14 amino acids. CDR3 residues: CAWATGGTQETQYF. CDR3 nucleotide sequence: TGTGCCTGGGCGACGGGAGGCACCCAAGAGACCCAGTACTTC.

The chain combines TRBV2 with TRBJ1-1; D perhaps matches TRBD1 (6 bases). V was cut by 4 bases and J by 3 bases, with 18 bases left in between. CDR3 length: 16 residues. Germline CDR1 SNHLY, CDR2 FYNNEI. In DNA, the CDR3 is TGTGCCAGCAGTGGACACCCACAGGGTGGGTACACTGAAGCTTTCTTT. Translated, it gives CASSGHPQGGYTEAFF.

The chain links TRBV11-2 to TRBJ2-2, with a tentative D call TRBD1 (5 bases). This CDR3 is 15 amino acids long. Trimming shortened V by 7 bases and J by 2 bases, and 14 bases separated the two germline ends. Germline assignment: CDR1 SGHAT and CDR2 FQNNGV. Written as DNA, the CDR3 is TGTGCCAGCACCCCGAGGTGGACAAACACCGGGGAGCTGTTTTTT. As protein: CASTPRWTNTGELFF.

CDR3: CASSVGTGGQETQYF. The DNA of the CDR3 is TGTGCCAGCAGCGTCGGGACTGGCGGTCAAGAGACCCAGTACTTC. The chain joins TRBV11-3 to TRBJ2-5, with D perhaps matching TRBD2 (6 bases). Germline V gives CDR1 SGHNT, CDR2 YENEEA. Trimming removed 5 bases at V and 2 bases at J, with 15 bases between. CDR3 length equals 15 residues.

V is TRBV30 and J is TRBJ1-6, with D unclear. CDR1 GTSNPN and CDR2 SVGIG come from the germline V gene (reference sequence). With 0 bases removed from V and 7 bases from J, the gap between germline ends came to 25 bases. The CDR3 totals 19 residues. The CDR3 nucleotides read TGTGCCTGGAGTGTCGGTGACCGTCTAATCTTAGCAAGAAATTCACCCCTCCACTTT. This gives the protein CAWSVGDRLILARNSPLHF.

The chain joins TRBV19 to TRBJ2-1; 10 nucleotides match TRBD1. Per the germline V gene, CDR1 is LNHDA and CDR2 is SQIVND (reference sequence). V trimming: 10 bases; J trimming: 6 bases; junction bases outside the gene matches: 3. The CDR3 contains 12 residues. CDR3 DNA: TGTGCCACAAGGACAGGGGGCAATGAGCAGTTCTTC. It specifies CATRTGGNEQFF.

The chain has TRBV28 and TRBJ1-1; the D is unclear. CDR3 size: 12 residues. V gave up 5 bases and J gave up 10 bases, with 14 bases separating them. In germline, CDR1 is MDHEN, CDR2 SYDVKM. This CDR3 reads CASSLRVEGAFF. CDR3 DNA: TGTGCCAGCAGTCTAAGAGTGGAGGGAGCTTTCTTT.

This sequence joins TRBV7-6 and TRBJ2-5; no clear D gene. Germline assignment: CDR1 SGHVS and CDR2 FNYEAQ. The CDR3 extends over 14 amino acids. V was trimmed by 1 base and J by 10 bases, leaving 16 bases between them. The CDR3 loop reads CASSLGPIQVDQYF. The CDR3 DNA reads as TGTGCCAGCAGCTTAGGTCCAATTCAAGTGGACCAGTACTTC.

The J gene is TRBJ1-2, the V gene TRBV30, with 8 bases lining up with TRBD1. CDR1 is GTSNPN, CDR2 SVGIG, per germline (reference sequence). The CDR3 runs to 14 residues. J gave up 8 bases and V 0 bases, and 8 bases lay outside the gene matches. The CDR3 protein is CAWSVLTGGYGYTF. For the CDR3, the DNA is TGTGCCTGGAGTGTACTTACAGGGGGGTACGGCTACACCTTC.